Below, 20 T cell receptor beta chains from the same sample are listed, as sequenced in a study of T cells after yellow fever vaccination. MiXCR was run by TCRdb on the 5' RACE reads, yielding one entry per CDR3 protein. The top ten hold roughly 28% of the sample, which has 50,000 to 75,000 distinct CDR3 sequences, about 5.2% seen once. Sequencing used PBMCs, either bulk or a sorted T-cell subset (CD4+, CD8+, memory, or dextramer-sorted; not recorded which), obtained on the day of the yellow fever booster vaccination. The origin of the receptors is a man aged 18-30 years who received the YFV17D yellow fever vaccine.

This clonotype was seen at least ten times. The chain is built from TRBV15 and TRBJ2-2, with 11 bases aligning to TRBD2. The CDR3 contains 15 residues. In germline, CDR1 is LNHNV, CDR2 YYDKDF (reference sequence). The J segment lost 6 bases and the V segment lost 1 base, leaving 1 base of the junction unmatched. The CDR3 sequence: CATSRGLAGSGELFF. CDR3 DNA sequence: TGTGCCACCAGCAGAGGACTAGCGGGGTCCGGGGAGCTGTTTTTT.

This clonotype showed up just a few times. The chain couples TRBV4-1 to TRBJ2-2, with 10 nucleotides matching TRBD1. This CDR3 has 16 amino acids. In germline, CDR1 is MGHRA, CDR2 YSYEKL. V trimming: 4 bases; J trimming: 5 bases; junction bases outside the gene matches: 7. In DNA form, the CDR3 reads TGCGCCAGCAGCCCCCCCCCGGGACAGGGGACCGGGGAGCTGTTTTTT. It is translated as CASSPPPGQGTGELFF.

Many counts were recorded for this clonotype. The gene calls are TRBV20-1 and TRBJ2-3; the match to TRBD2 covers 11 bases. CDR1 is DFQATT, CDR2 SNEGSKA, per germline (reference sequence). V trimming: 3 bases; J trimming: 7 bases; junction bases outside the gene matches: 12. This CDR3 has 16 amino acids. CDR3 amino acids: CSASHSGGAGSNTQYF. CDR3 coding DNA: TGCAGTGCTAGTCATAGCGGGGGGGCCGGGTCAAATACGCAGTATTTT.

This clonotype has only a few counts. This chain connects TRBV5-1 to TRBJ2-5; TRBD2 matches 12 bases. The germline CDR1 and CDR2 sequences are SGHRS and YFSETQ. The J segment lost 0 bases and the V segment lost 4 bases, leaving 10 bases of the junction unmatched. The CDR3 is 18 amino acids. Here the CDR3 DNA reads TGCGCCAGCAGCCTCAGGACTAGCGGGGACCAGTACCAAGAGACCCAGTACTTC. This sequence encodes CASSLRTSGDQYQETQYF.

This clonotype was observed a few times. This chain joins TRBV20-1 and TRBJ2-7; possibly TRBD2 for D (6 bases). Germline V gives CDR1 DFQATT, CDR2 SNEGSKA (reference sequence). The CDR3 is 14 residues long. V was shortened by 3 bases and J by 0 bases, with 12 bases between the two germline ends. The CDR3 DNA follows: TGCAGTGCTAGTGGGACTGCGAGCTCCTACGAGCAGTACGTC. Translating gives CSASGTASSYEQYV.

This clonotype occurred many times. This chain joins TRBV20-1 and TRBJ1-2; D ambiguous. The CDR3 totals 14 residues. Germline lookup yields CDR1 DFQATT and CDR2 SNEGSKA (reference sequence). With 0 bases removed from V and 4 bases from J, the gap between germline ends came to 12 bases. Here the CDR3 DNA reads TGCAGTGCTAGAGATAGTAGATTGACCTATGGCTACACCTTC. Translated, it gives CSARDSRLTYGYTF.

This clonotype was seen repeatedly, ten times or more. The chain joins TRBV6-2 or TRBV6-3 to TRBJ1-6, with TRBD1 as a possible D gene (6 bases). Germline V lookup: CDR1 MNHEY, CDR2 SVGEGT. V lost 2 bases to trimming and J lost 5 bases, with 25 bases between them. The CDR3 has 20 residues. The CDR3 DNA reads TGTGCCAGCAGTTACGACGTGATTTCAGGGGCTCATTGGCATAATTCACCCCTCCACTTT. Translation: CASSYDVISGAHWHNSPLHF.

Concerning this clonotype: A much larger clone differs from this one at a single base, so this may be a read error. The CDR3 end shows no conserved phenylalanine or tryptophan, and so a read error is likely. This chain links TRBV6-2 or TRBV6-3 with TRBJ2-7; no clear D. The CDR3 covers 12 residues. Trimming pared 2 bases from V and 2 bases from J, leaving 4 bases between. Germline values: CDR1 MNHEY, CDR2 SVGEGT. In DNA, the CDR3 is TGTGCCAGCAGTTACCCCGCCTACGAGCAGTACTAC. This encodes CASSYPAYEQYY.

V gene TRBV7-9 combines with J gene TRBJ1-2; the match to TRBD1 covers 8 bases. Germline CDR1 reads SEHNR; CDR2 reads FQNEAQ (reference sequence). Unmatched junction bases numbered 6, after V lost 5 bases and J lost 4 bases. The CDR3 loop spans 14 amino acids. CDR3 amino acids: CASSRSTGAYGYTF. The CDR3 coding sequence is TGTGCCAGCAGCCGTTCGACAGGGGCCTATGGCTACACCTTC.

V and J are TRBV7-9 and TRBJ1-4, with TRBD1 matching over 11 bases. The CDR3 contains 18 residues. The J segment lost 0 bases and the V segment lost 5 bases, leaving 8 bases of the junction unmatched. The germline V gene has CDR1 SEHNR and CDR2 FQNEAQ (reference sequence). For the CDR3, the DNA is TGTGCCAGCAGCCCGGACGGGGACAGGGGGTCAACTAATGAAAAACTGTTTTTT. Residues: CASSPDGDRGSTNEKLFF.

This clonotype was counted at least ten times. This sequence joins TRBV29-1 and TRBJ2-5, with D tentatively TRBD1 (5 bases). CDR3 length equals 13 residues. The V gene's germline CDR1 is SQVTM and CDR2 ANQGSEA. V lost 3 bases and J lost 4, with 12 bases in between. CDR3 residues: CSVDGQGRETQYF. CDR3 in DNA: TGCAGCGTTGACGGGCAGGGAAGAGAGACCCAGTACTTC.

V usage is TRBV12-3 or TRBV12-4 and J usage is TRBJ1-1; no clear D gene. V lost 2 bases and J 3 bases, leaving 4 bases between the germline ends. The CDR3 extends over 12 amino acids. CDR3 bases: TGTGCCAGCAGTTTAACGTACACTGAAGCTTTCTTT. It translates to CASSLTYTEAFF.

The chain carries TRBV30 and TRBJ2-7, with D uncertain. V was shortened by 5 bases and J by 0 bases, with 8 bases between the two germline ends. Germline V lookup: CDR1 GTSNPN, CDR2 SVGIG (reference sequence). The CDR3 consists of 12 residues. The CDR3 protein is CAWEAGSYEQYF. The CDR3 region has the DNA TGTGCCTGGGAGGCAGGCTCCTACGAGCAGTACTTC.

The V and J genes are TRBV7-2 and TRBJ2-5; 8 bases agree with TRBD2. Trimming at V came to 2 bases and at J to 5 bases, leaving 7 bases not matched to a gene. The CDR3 runs 15 residues. From germline, CDR1 is SGHTA and CDR2 FQGNSA. In DNA form, the CDR3 reads TGTGCCAGCAGCTTAAGGCGGGGGGTGCAGGAGACCCAGTACTTC. Translation gives CASSLRRGVQETQYF. Together with reference TRBV7-2 and TRBJ2-5, the CDR3 gives the full variable domain: GAGVSQSPSNKVTEKGKDVELRCDPISGHTALYWYRQSLGQGLEFLIYFQGNSAPDKSGLPSDRFSAERTGGSVSTLTIQRTQQEDSAVYLCASSLRRGVQETQYFGPGTRLLVL.

This clonotype has at least ten counts. This sequence joins TRBV7-2 and TRBJ2-1; either TRBD1 or TRBD2 may fit D (5 bases each). The V end lost 5 bases, the J end lost 7 bases, and 18 bases lay between the germline ends. The CDR3 has 15 amino acids. The germline V gene encodes CDR1 SGHTA and CDR2 FQGNSA. The CDR3 reads CASSRVGLAGNEQFF. The CDR3 region has the DNA TGTGCCAGCAGCCGCGTGGGGCTAGCCGGTAATGAGCAGTTCTTC.

This clonotype was recorded at least ten times. The gene calls are TRBV5-1 and TRBJ2-2, with D perhaps matching TRBD1 (5 bases). Trimming took off 0 bases at V and 2 bases at J, with 11 bases between the two ends. Germline V gene data show CDR1 as SGHRS and CDR2 as YFSETQ. This CDR3 is 16 amino acids long. The CDR3 DNA is TGCGCCAGCAGCTTGGGACAGACCCCAAACACCGGGGAGCTGTTTTTT. It translates to CASSLGQTPNTGELFF.

The chain uses TRBV12-3 or TRBV12-4 and TRBJ2-2; TRBD1 might be the D (6 bases). Trimming shortened V by 3 bases and J by 5 bases, and 7 bases separated the two germline ends. The CDR3 runs to 13 residues. The CDR3 region is CASSFTGTGELFF. For the CDR3, the DNA is TGTGCCAGCAGTTTCACAGGGACCGGGGAGCTGTTTTTT.

This clonotype has at least ten counts. This sequence joins TRBV27 and TRBJ1-6; D uncertain. The CDR3 is 12 amino acids. Looked up from germline, CDR1 is MNHEY and CDR2 is SMNVEV (reference sequence). V gave up 7 bases and J gave up 9 bases, with 10 bases separating them. CDR3 nucleotide sequence: TGTGCCAGCAAGCGGGGTGGTTCACCCCTCCACTTT. Encoded protein: CASKRGGSPLHF.

This clonotype was recorded many times. The genes are TRBV20-1 and TRBJ2-3; a weak D match, TRBD2 (5 bases). The CDR3 sequence is 13 residues long. Germline CDR1 reads DFQATT; CDR2 reads SNEGSKA (reference sequence). The germline V and J ends were trimmed by 3 bases and 2 bases, with 9 bases remaining between them. The CDR3 nucleotides are TGCAGTGCTAGGGACTCCTCCACAGATACGCAGTATTTT. Residues: CSARDSSTDTQYF.

The table lists this clonotype with many counts. The rearrangement links TRBV7-2 to TRBJ2-7, with D maybe TRBD1 (5 bases). The V gene lost 0 bases and the J gene lost 1 base, with 19 bases spanning the gap. The length of the CDR3 is 18 residues. Germline CDR1 reads SGHTA; CDR2 reads FQGNSA. The CDR3 here is CASSLALTDSRPSYEQYV. DNA of the CDR3: TGTGCCAGCAGCTTAGCGCTGACCGACAGCCGCCCTTCCTACGAGCAGTACGTC.